The rows below give T cell receptor beta chains drawn from one sample of a study of blood T cell repertoires in COVID-19. Measured with immunoSEQ multiplex PCR; TCRdb has only the in-frame clones, and not every one. The table has tens of thousands of clones, 80% to 90% seen once; the top ten hold 8%. Sequencing was performed on peripheral blood. These receptors all stem from a man aged 50-60 years with acute or convalescent COVID-19. Each CDR3 is given with its conserved first and last residue. The D gene is left open where the match is weak. Some rows have no size entry. The others give once, few or many, or a class for an expanded clone.

V gene	J gene	D gene	clone size	CDR3 protein	CDR3 DNA
TRBV2	TRBJ1-1	NA	once	CASSEQRGPEAFF	TGTGCCAGCAGTGAGCAGAGAGGGCCTGAAGCTTTCTTT
TRBV24-1	TRBJ2-2	NA	NA	CATSDFDYSGDTGELFF	TGTGCCACCAGTGATTTTGATTATTCAGGGGACACCGGGGAGCTGTTTTTT
TRBV10-3	TRBJ1-1	NA	NA	CAISERGGDKTTEAFF	TGTGCCATCAGTGAGAGAGGAGGAGATAAGACCACTGAAGCTTTCTTT
TRBV28	TRBJ2-7	TRBD2	NA	CASSTGLAGGEQYF	TGTGCCAGCAGTACGGGACTAGCGGGAGGGGAGCAGTACTTC
TRBV5-1	TRBJ1-2	TRBD1	NA	CASSQQGTGIDGYTF	TGCGCCAGCAGCCAGCAAGGGACAGGGATAGATGGCTACACCTTC
TRBV6-5	TRBJ2-2	NA	NA	CASRAGVGGIGELFF	TGTGCCAGCAGAGCAGGTGTAGGGGGAATCGGGGAGCTGTTTTTT
TRBV7-9	TRBJ1-6	TRBD1	NA	CASSGGTGGGSSYNSPLHF	TGTGCCAGCAGCGGGGGGACAGGGGGTGGAAGCTCCTATAATTCACCCCTCCACTTT
TRBV5-8	TRBJ2-7	NA	NA	CASSFETASYEQYF	TGTGCCAGCAGCTTTGAGACAGCCTCCTACGAGCAGTACTTC
TRBV9	TRBJ1-2	NA	NA	CASSVEQGYGYTF	TGTGCCAGCAGCGTAGAACAGGGCTATGGCTACACCTTC
TRBV19	TRBJ2-3	NA	NA	CASSPTRGGVSTDTQYF	TGTGCCAGTAGTCCGACAAGGGGGGGAGTGAGCACAGATACGCAGTATTTT
TRBV10-3	TRBJ1-2	NA	NA	CAISEDRPGDYGYTF	TGTGCCATCAGTGAGGATCGACCAGGCGACTATGGCTACACCTTC
TRBV27	TRBJ2-7	NA	NA	CASSSLYEQYF	TGTGCCAGCAGTTCCCTCTACGAGCAGTACTTC
TRBV28	TRBJ2-7	TRBD2	NA	CASRGLAPRSSYEQYF	TGTGCCTCGCGGGGACTAGCACCGAGGAGCTCCTACGAGCAGTACTTC
TRBV6-5	TRBJ1-1	NA	NA	CASRDSAENTEAFF	TGTGCCAGCAGGGATTCGGCGGAGAACACTGAAGCTTTCTTT
TRBV19	TRBJ1-2	TRBD1	NA	CASSSPAGQDYGYTF	TGTGCCAGTAGTAGCCCCGCTGGACAGGACTATGGCTACACCTTC
TRBV11-2	TRBJ1-1	NA	NA	CASSLARSTATTEAFF	TGTGCCAGCAGCTTAGCACGTTCGACAGCCACCACTGAAGCTTTCTTT
TRBV5-1	TRBJ1-1	NA	NA	CASSSGETTMNTEAFF	TGCGCCAGCAGTTCCGGGGAAACAACTATGAACACTGAAGCTTTCTTT
TRBV6-5	TRBJ2-5	TRBD2	NA	CASSSSGGWETQYF	TGTGCCAGCAGCTCTAGCGGGGGATGGGAGACCCAGTACTTC
TRBV4-1	TRBJ2-1	NA	NA	CASSQSPSSYNEQFF	TGCGCCAGCAGCCAGAGTCCATCCTCCTACAATGAGCAGTTCTTC
TRBV4-2	TRBJ1-1	NA	NA	CASSPEYTRVNTEAFF	TGTGCCAGCAGCCCCGAATATACCAGGGTGAACACTGAAGCTTTCTTT
TRBV3-1/TRBV3-2	TRBJ1-4	NA	NA	CASSHKTGNEKLFF	TGTGCCAGCAGCCACAAGACGGGTAATGAAAAACTGTTTTTT
TRBV6-5	TRBJ1-1	NA	NA	CASTFDTEAFF	TGTGCCAGCACCTTTGACACTGAAGCTTTCTTT
TRBV7-8	TRBJ1-2	NA	NA	CASKRDERYGYTF	TGTGCCAGCAAGAGGGATGAGCGGTATGGCTACACCTTC
TRBV7-9	TRBJ1-2	NA	NA	CASSLGGGYTF	TGTGCCAGCAGCTTAGGCGGTGGCTACACCTTC
TRBV2	TRBJ2-1	TRBD2	few	CASQSGGPYNEQFF	TGTGCCAGCCAGAGCGGGGGTCCGTACAATGAGCAGTTCTTC
TRBV5-8	TRBJ1-5	TRBD1	NA	CASSLGQGEPQHF	TGTGCCAGCAGCTTGGGACAGGGGGAGCCCCAGCATTTT
TRBV6-2/TRBV6-3	TRBJ1-1	NA	NA	CASSRQTNTEAFF	TGTGCCAGCAGTCGACAGACGAACACTGAAGCTTTCTTT
TRBV28	TRBJ1-3	NA	NA	CASSPRISGNTIYF	TGTGCCAGCAGTCCGCGCATCTCTGGAAACACCATATATTTT
TRBV20-1	TRBJ2-7	NA	few	CSTGYEQYF	TGCAGTACAGGGTACGAGCAGTACTTC
TRBV7-2	TRBJ2-5	TRBD1	NA	CASSYRMGQAETQYF	TGTGCCAGCAGCTACCGAATGGGACAGGCAGAGACCCAGTACTTC
TRBV28	TRBJ2-2	TRBD1	few	CASRYSGTGGSGELFF	TGTGCCAGCAGATACTCCGGGACAGGGGGCTCCGGGGAGCTGTTTTTT
TRBV7-6	TRBJ1-1	NA	NA	CASSLGGTLNTEAFF	TGTGCCAGCAGCTTAGGCGGGACGTTGAACACTGAAGCTTTCTTT
TRBV7-8	TRBJ2-5	NA	NA	CASSLRGETQYF	TGTGCCAGCAGCCTCCGAGGGGAGACCCAGTACTTC
TRBV7-9	TRBJ2-7	NA	few	CASSLKQDPSYEQYF	TGTGCCAGCAGCCTCAAACAGGACCCCTCCTACGAGCAGTACTTC
TRBV19	TRBJ1-5	NA	NA	CASSVLSRSDQPQHF	TGTGCCAGTAGTGTTTTATCGAGGTCCGATCAGCCCCAGCATTTT
TRBV3-1/TRBV3-2	TRBJ1-1	TRBD1	NA	CASSAGTGAGTEAFF	TGTGCCAGCAGCGCTGGGACAGGGGCGGGTACTGAAGCTTTCTTT
TRBV30	TRBJ1-3	NA	NA	CAWSGYLNTIYF	TGTGCCTGGTCCGGGTATTTAAACACCATATATTTT
TRBV14	TRBJ2-7	TRBD1	NA	CASSLGTGHYEQYF	TGTGCCAGCAGCCTCGGGACAGGGCATTACGAGCAGTACTTC
TRBV2	TRBJ1-4	NA	NA	CASSVSTLNEKLFF	TGTGCCAGCAGTGTAAGCACCCTGAATGAAAAACTGTTTTTT
TRBV5-6	TRBJ2-1	NA	NA	CASSLVSQAGEQFF	TGTGCCAGCAGCTTGGTAAGTCAGGCGGGAGAGCAGTTCTTC
TRBV27	TRBJ1-4	NA	NA	CASSLFGTQPPTNEKLFF	TGTGCCAGCAGTTTATTCGGGACACAACCACCAACTAATGAAAAACTGTTTTTT
TRBV28	TRBJ1-1	NA	NA	CASSLIAAGTEAFF	TGTGCCAGCAGTTTAATCGCCGCGGGCACTGAAGCTTTCTTT
TRBV5-6	TRBJ1-3	TRBD1	NA	CASSLEVTGRTGNTIYF	TGTGCCAGCAGCTTGGAAGTGACAGGGCGGACTGGAAACACCATATATTTT
TRBV19	TRBJ2-3	TRBD2	NA	CASRHPGTSGTDTQYF	TGTGCCAGTCGCCACCCCGGGACTAGCGGGACAGATACGCAGTATTTT
TRBV5-1	TRBJ2-5	NA	NA	CASSLQGLGETQYF	TGCGCCAGCAGCTTGCAGGGGTTAGGGGAGACCCAGTACTTC
TRBV7-2	TRBJ1-6	NA	few	CASSLVSGVSYNSPLHF	TGTGCCAGCAGCTTAGTGTCCGGGGTTAGCTATAATTCACCCCTCCACTTT
TRBV5-6	TRBJ2-5	NA	once	CASSLSRDLGETQYF	TGTGCCAGCAGCTTAAGCCGGGACTTAGGGGAGACCCAGTACTTC
TRBV30	TRBJ2-5	NA	NA	CAWTGGGEGETQYF	TGTGCCTGGACTGGAGGGGGGGAGGGGGAGACCCAGTACTTC
TRBV4-2	TRBJ2-5	TRBD2	NA	CASSPRLAGRQETQYF	TGTGCCAGCAGCCCTAGACTAGCGGGACGACAAGAGACCCAGTACTTC
TRBV9	TRBJ1-1	NA	NA	CASTLGRQMNTEAFF	TGTGCCAGCACCCTGGGGCGGCAGATGAACACTGAAGCTTTCTTT
TRBV25-1	TRBJ2-1	TRBD2	few	CASSREDNEQFF	TGTGCCAGCAGCCGGGAGGACAATGAGCAGTTCTTC
TRBV2	TRBJ1-2	TRBD1	NA	CASSERGQENYGYTF	TGTGCCAGCAGTGAGAGGGGACAGGAGAACTATGGCTACACCTTC
TRBV5-8	TRBJ2-2	NA	NA	CASSIRAGELFF	TGTGCCAGCAGCATCAGGGCCGGGGAGCTGTTTTTT
TRBV6-2/TRBV6-3	TRBJ1-6	TRBD1	NA	CASSLLGTANFFTLHF	TGTGCCAGCAGTTTACTTGGGACAGCGAATTTTTTCACCCTCCACTTT
TRBV7-9	TRBJ1-5	NA	NA	CASSSGRQPQHF	TGTGCCAGCAGCTCCGGGAGGCAGCCCCAGCATTTT
TRBV6-6	TRBJ1-3	NA	NA	CASSPLGRAAGGNTIYF	TGTGCCAGCAGTCCCCTGGGCAGGGCTGCTGGTGGAAACACCATATATTTT
TRBV4-3	TRBJ1-1	NA	NA	CASSQVTGGTEAFF	TGCGCCAGCAGCCAAGTGACAGGAGGCACCGAAGCTTTCTTT
TRBV18	TRBJ1-5	NA	NA	CASSPDFSQPQHF	TGTGCCAGCTCACCGGACTTTAGTCAGCCCCAGCATTTT
TRBV6-5	TRBJ1-5	TRBD1	once	CANVTGVNSNQPQHF	TGTGCCAACGTGACAGGGGTGAATAGCAATCAGCCCCAGCATTTT